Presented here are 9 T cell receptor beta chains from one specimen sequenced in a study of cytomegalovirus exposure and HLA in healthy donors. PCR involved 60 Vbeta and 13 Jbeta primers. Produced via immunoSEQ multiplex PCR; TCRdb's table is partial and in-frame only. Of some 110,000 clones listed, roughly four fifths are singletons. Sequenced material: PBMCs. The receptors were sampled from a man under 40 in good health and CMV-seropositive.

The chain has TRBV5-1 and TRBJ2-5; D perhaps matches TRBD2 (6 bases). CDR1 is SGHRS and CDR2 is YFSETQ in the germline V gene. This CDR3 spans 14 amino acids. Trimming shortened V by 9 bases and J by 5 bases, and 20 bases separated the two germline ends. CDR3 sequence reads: CATSNVGTEETQYF. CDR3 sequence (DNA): TGCGCCACCTCCAACGTAGGGACTGAGGAGACCCAGTACTTC.

Here the CDR3 reads CASGEGAGQPQHF. CDR3 in DNA: TGTGCCAGCGGAGAGGGGGCTGGACAGCCCCAGCATTTT. The rearrangement joins TRBV7-3 to TRBJ1-5; 7 nucleotides line up with TRBD1. Germline assignment: CDR1 SGHTA and CDR2 FQGTGA. This CDR3 is built from 13 residues. J lost 7 bases, V lost 8 bases, and 8 bases had no gene match.

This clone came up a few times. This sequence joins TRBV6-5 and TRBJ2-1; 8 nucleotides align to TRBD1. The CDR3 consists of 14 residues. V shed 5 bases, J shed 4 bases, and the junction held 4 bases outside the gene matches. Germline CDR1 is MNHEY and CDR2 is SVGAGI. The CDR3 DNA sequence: TGTGCCAGCAGTCCGGGACAGGAGTACAATGAGCAGTTCTTC. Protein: CASSPGQEYNEQFF.

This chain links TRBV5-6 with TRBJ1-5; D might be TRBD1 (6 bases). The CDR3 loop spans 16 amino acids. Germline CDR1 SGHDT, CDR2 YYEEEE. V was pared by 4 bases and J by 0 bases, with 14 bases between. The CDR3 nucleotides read TGTGCCAGCAGCAACAGGGTGACGGGTAGCAATCAGCCCCAGCATTTT. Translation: CASSNRVTGSNQPQHF.

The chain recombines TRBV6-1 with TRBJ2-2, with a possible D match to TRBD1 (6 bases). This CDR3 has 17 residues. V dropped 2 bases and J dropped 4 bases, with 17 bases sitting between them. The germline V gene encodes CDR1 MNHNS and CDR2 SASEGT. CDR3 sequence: CASSENLRTVGTGELFF. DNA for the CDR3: TGTGCCAGCAGTGAAAATCTACGGACAGTCGGCACCGGGGAGCTGTTTTTT.

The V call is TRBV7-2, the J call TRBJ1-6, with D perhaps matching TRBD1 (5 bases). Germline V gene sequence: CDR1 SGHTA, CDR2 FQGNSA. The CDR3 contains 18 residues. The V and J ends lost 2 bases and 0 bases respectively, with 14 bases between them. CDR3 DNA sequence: TGTGCCAGCAGCTTATCCGCGGGGCCCAGCTCCTATAATTCACCCCTCCACTTT. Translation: CASSLSAGPSSYNSPLHF.

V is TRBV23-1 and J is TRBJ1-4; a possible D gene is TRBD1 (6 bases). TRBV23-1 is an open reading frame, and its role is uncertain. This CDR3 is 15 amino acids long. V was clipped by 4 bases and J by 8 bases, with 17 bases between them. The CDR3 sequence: CASSLDRLRGEKLFF. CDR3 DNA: TGCGCCAGCAGTCTCGACAGGCTCAGGGGCGAAAAACTGTTTTTT.

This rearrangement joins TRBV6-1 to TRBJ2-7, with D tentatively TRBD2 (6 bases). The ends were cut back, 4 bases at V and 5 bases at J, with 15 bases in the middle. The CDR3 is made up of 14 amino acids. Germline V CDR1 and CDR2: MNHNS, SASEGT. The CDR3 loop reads CASSAQRLANEQYF. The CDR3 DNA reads TGTGCCAGCAGTGCGCAAAGGCTAGCGAACGAGCAGTACTTC.

The CDR3 reads CASSLWTGITLVGQFF. CDR3 nucleotides: TGTGCCAGCAGCTTGTGGACAGGGATTACCCTCGTGGGGCAGTTCTTC. The V gene is TRBV5-4, the J gene TRBJ2-1, with 8 bases fitting TRBD1. The CDR3 covers 16 residues. The V gene end was trimmed by 1 base and the J gene end by 12 bases; junction bases not matched to a gene: 15. In germline, CDR1 is SGHNT, CDR2 YYREEE (reference sequence).